The next 22 T cell receptor beta chains were all read from a single sample in a study of beta chain features in type 1 diabetes. Study-level findings and limits: TCRB CDR3s were moderately but significantly shorter in Type 1 diabetes patients in all four CD4+ subsets.

Isolated RNA was reverse transcribed in full, so expressed TCRB transcripts were sequenced. TCRdb's copy holds only in-frame clones and misses some; the assay was immunoSEQ multiplex PCR. Of about 70,000 clones listed, about 48% are singletons. These receptors have no known antigen. The sample consisted of central memory CD4+ T cells from blood. These receptors came from a man under 40 with type 1 diabetes.

This clone appeared a few times. V is TRBV4-1 and J is TRBJ2-1; 9 bases are shared with TRBD2. This CDR3 spans 16 amino acids. Trimming removed 1 base from V and 6 bases from J; junction bases left unmatched: 7. Germline assignment: CDR1 MGHRA and CDR2 YSYEKL. Written as DNA, the CDR3 is TGCGCCAGCAGCCAAGGGTCTAGCGGGGATATCAATGAGCAGTTCTTC. Its translation: CASSQGSSGDINEQFF.

The V call is TRBV7-9, the J call TRBJ1-2; a weak D match, TRBD1 (6 bases). CDR3 size: 15 residues. Germline V gene data show CDR1 as SEHNR and CDR2 as FQNEAQ (reference sequence). Trimming stripped 5 bases from V and 5 bases from J, with 18 bases between. The CDR3, as DNA: TGTGCCAGCAGCCCAGAGGGGGGGGGTCTTTATGGCTACACCTTC. Translating gives CASSPEGGGLYGYTF.

Only a few counts were recorded for this clone. V and J are TRBV7-2 and TRBJ2-3; the match to TRBD2 covers 9 bases. The trim removed 5 bases at V and 2 bases at J, leaving 2 bases unmatched. The CDR3 covers 14 residues. Germline V gene data show CDR1 as SGHTA and CDR2 as FQGNSA. CDR3 amino acids: CASSRTSDTDTQYF. The CDR3 DNA is TGTGCCAGCAGCAGGACTAGCGACACAGATACGCAGTATTTT.

Only a few counts were recorded for this clone. The chain has TRBV19 and TRBJ2-1; tentative D call: TRBD1 (6 bases). The V end was cut by 4 bases, the J end by 6 bases, with 13 bases between. Germline assignment: CDR1 LNHDA and CDR2 SQIVND (reference sequence). The CDR3 extends over 14 amino acids. As DNA, the CDR3 is TGTGCCAGTAGTAAAAACAGGGTAATCAATGAGCAGTTCTTC. It translates to CASSKNRVINEQFF. The full variable domain, rest sourced from reference TRBV19 and TRBJ2-1, is DGGITQSPKYLFRKEGQNVTLSCEQNLNHDAMYWYRQDPGQGLRLIYYSQIVNDFQKGDIAEGYSVSREKKESFPLTVTSAQKNPTAFYLCASSKNRVINEQFFGPGTRLTVL.

A few counts support this clone. V gene TRBV7-2 combines with J gene TRBJ2-7, with D maybe TRBD2 (7 bases). CDR1 and CDR2 from the germline V gene are SGHTA and FQGNSA. The CDR3 has 14 amino acids. Trimming left V 5 bases short and J 7 bases short, with 18 bases between. The CDR3 DNA sequence: TGTGCCAGCAGCCCCGAAAATAGGGGGGGGGAGCAGTACTTC. Encoded protein: CASSPENRGGEQYF.

The V gene is TRBV23-1, the J gene TRBJ2-5, with 9 bases identical to TRBD1. TRBV23-1 is an ORF, with its function uncertain. Unmatched junction bases numbered 4, after V lost 4 bases and J lost 1 base. The CDR3 is 15 amino acids. The DNA for the CDR3 is TGCGCCAGCAGTCTCCCGGGACAGGGCCAAGAGACCCAGTACTTC. It translates to CASSLPGQGQETQYF.

This clone was counted once. CDR3 DNA sequence: TGTGCCAGCAGTTACTCCGGGACAGGAGACTCCTACGAGCAGTACTTC. Its translation: CASSYSGTGDSYEQYF. The chain employs TRBV6-5 and TRBJ2-7; the match to TRBD1 covers 8 bases. V lost 0 bases to trimming and J lost 0 bases; unmatched junction nucleotides: 4. From germline, CDR1 is MNHEY and CDR2 SVGAGI. This CDR3 is built from 16 residues.

V is TRBV18 and J is TRBJ2-1; tentative D call: TRBD1 (6 bases). Trimming shortened V by 6 bases and J by 4 bases, and 10 bases separated the two germline ends. CDR3 length: 13 amino acids. Germline values: CDR1 KGHSH, CDR2 LQKENI. This chain's CDR3 is CASSRTGYNEQFF. CDR3 nucleotide sequence: TGTGCCAGCTCGCGCACAGGGTACAATGAGCAGTTCTTC.

The chain combines TRBV4-2 with TRBJ2-7; 11 bases line up with TRBD2. Germline lookup yields CDR1 LGHNA and CDR2 YNFKEQ. The CDR3 runs 16 residues. V shed 1 base and J 2 bases; nucleotides not matched to a gene: 4. CDR3 residues: CASSQGGTSGPYEQYF. The DNA for the CDR3 is TGTGCCAGCAGCCAAGGTGGGACTAGCGGACCCTACGAGCAGTACTTC.

V and J are TRBV14 and TRBJ1-6, with no clear D. Germline-derived CDR1 and CDR2 are SGHDN and FVKESK. This CDR3 is 15 amino acids long. Trimming removed 1 base at V and 5 bases at J, with 9 bases between. The CDR3 DNA sequence: TGTGCCAGCAGCCAAGTCTCCGAGAATAATTCACCCCTCCACTTT. This sequence encodes CASSQVSENNSPLHF.

In its sample, this clone was seen a few times. The chain has TRBV7-9 and TRBJ2-5; a weak D match, TRBD2 (5 bases). V was trimmed by 3 bases and J by 4 bases, leaving 12 bases between them. The CDR3 totals 14 residues. From germline, CDR1 is SEHNR and CDR2 FQNEAQ (reference sequence). This chain's CDR3 is CASSLPTEGETQYF. In DNA, the CDR3 is TGTGCCAGCAGCTTGCCGACCGAGGGAGAGACCCAGTACTTC. Combining the CDR3 with reference TRBV7-9 and TRBJ2-5 gives the whole variable domain DTGVSQNPRHKITKRGQNVTFRCDPISEHNRLYWYRQTLGQGPEFLTYFQNEAQLEKSRLLSDRFSAERPKGSFSTLEIQRTEQGDSAMYLCASSLPTEGETQYFGPGTRLLVL.

The chain uses TRBV5-1 and TRBJ2-1, with unresolved D. Germline V lookup: CDR1 SGHRS, CDR2 YFSETQ. This CDR3 contains 12 residues. V dropped 0 bases and J dropped 7 bases, with 5 bases sitting between them. For the CDR3, the DNA is TGCGCCAGCAGCTTGGCGGAGAATGAGCAGTTCTTC. It is translated as CASSLAENEQFF.

This chain joins TRBV18 and TRBJ2-3; 10 bases match TRBD2. This CDR3 spans 17 amino acids. CDR1 and CDR2 from the germline V gene are KGHSH and LQKENI. With V trimmed by 1 base and J by 3 bases, 7 bases remained unmatched. The CDR3 nucleotides are TGTGCCAGCTCACCACAGCCCAGCGGGGGGGTAACAGATACGCAGTATTTT. Amino acids: CASSPQPSGGVTDTQYF.

The V call is TRBV6-6, the J call TRBJ2-5; tentatively, D is TRBD1 (5 bases). The V end lost 6 bases, the J end lost 2 bases, and 13 bases lay between the germline ends. Germline V lookup: CDR1 MNHNY, CDR2 SVGAGI (reference sequence). The CDR3 has 14 residues. This chain's CDR3 is CASSPGLRQETQYF. The CDR3 DNA follows: TGTGCCAGCAGCCCAGGGTTGAGGCAAGAGACCCAGTACTTC.

The chain links TRBV19 to TRBJ2-7; 11 bases agree with TRBD1. V lost 5 bases and J lost 5; bases outside the gene matches: 8. The CDR3 totals 15 residues. The germline CDR1 and CDR2 sequences are LNHDA and SQIVND (reference sequence). The CDR3: CASSVTGTGGNEQYF. The CDR3 DNA follows: TGTGCCAGTAGTGTCACCGGGACAGGGGGGAACGAGCAGTACTTC.

The rearrangement uses TRBV5-1 and TRBJ2-7; 14 bases line up with TRBD2. The germline CDR1 and CDR2 sequences are SGHRS and YFSETQ. The CDR3 spans 18 residues. Losses at the gene ends were 4 bases for V and 1 base for J; bases not matched to a gene: 10. In DNA, the CDR3 is TGCGCCAGCAGCCTCGGGACTAGCGGGAGAAGGGGGTCCTACGAGCAGTACTTC. It encodes CASSLGTSGRRGSYEQYF.

The chain uses TRBV6-5 and TRBJ2-7; 7 nucleotides align to TRBD1. The CDR3 length is 15 residues. V shed 7 bases, J shed 3 bases, and the junction held 12 bases outside the gene matches. Germline CDR1 MNHEY, CDR2 SVGAGI. The CDR3 DNA follows: TGTGCCAGCACTCCTTCTCGGGGACAGAGCTACGAGCAGTACTTC. Protein product: CASTPSRGQSYEQYF.

The chain employs TRBV4-2 and TRBJ1-1, with D possibly matching TRBD1 (5 bases). Germline V CDR1 and CDR2: LGHNA, YNFKEQ. V lost 1 base and J lost 0, with 21 bases in between. The CDR3 extends over 19 amino acids. For the CDR3, the DNA is TGTGCCAGCAGCCAAGCGGGGGTAGGGACTTCCGGATTGAACACTGAAGCTTTCTTT. It is translated as CASSQAGVGTSGLNTEAFF.

The chain recombines TRBV20-1 with TRBJ2-5; D unclear. V gave up 0 bases and J gave up 6 bases, with 5 bases separating them. Per germline, CDR1 DFQATT and CDR2 SNEGSKA (reference sequence). The CDR3 is 11 amino acids. For the CDR3, the DNA is TGCAGTGCTAGAGATCAGAAGACCCAGTACTTC. Amino acid sequence: CSARDQKTQYF.

The rearrangement uses TRBV4-1 and TRBJ2-2, with 9 bases fitting TRBD2. V was clipped by 4 bases and J by 3 bases; unmatched bases: 3. This CDR3 spans 15 amino acids. Germline CDR1 and CDR2: MGHRA and YSYEKL. This CDR3 reads CASSPRTSDTGELFF. Written as DNA, the CDR3 is TGCGCCAGCAGCCCTCGGACTAGCGACACCGGGGAGCTGTTTTTT.

This clone was observed a few times. The V and J genes are TRBV11-2 and TRBJ2-1; 7 bases align to TRBD2. Per germline, CDR1 SGHAT and CDR2 FQNNGV. CDR3 size: 15 residues. V lost 6 bases, J lost 3 bases, and 8 bases stayed unmatched. The CDR3: CASRRLAANYNEQFF. CDR3 nucleotide sequence: TGTGCCAGCAGACGACTAGCTGCAAACTACAATGAGCAGTTCTTC.

The V call is TRBV30, the J call TRBJ1-1, with D possibly TRBD1 on 5 matching bases. CDR3 length equals 15 residues. From germline, CDR1 is GTSNPN and CDR2 SVGIG (reference sequence). V lost 3 bases, J lost 1 base, and 15 bases lay in between. CDR3 DNA: TGTGCCTGGAGCCGATTGGAGGGGCCGAACACTGAAGCTTTCTTT. It yields the protein CAWSRLEGPNTEAFF.